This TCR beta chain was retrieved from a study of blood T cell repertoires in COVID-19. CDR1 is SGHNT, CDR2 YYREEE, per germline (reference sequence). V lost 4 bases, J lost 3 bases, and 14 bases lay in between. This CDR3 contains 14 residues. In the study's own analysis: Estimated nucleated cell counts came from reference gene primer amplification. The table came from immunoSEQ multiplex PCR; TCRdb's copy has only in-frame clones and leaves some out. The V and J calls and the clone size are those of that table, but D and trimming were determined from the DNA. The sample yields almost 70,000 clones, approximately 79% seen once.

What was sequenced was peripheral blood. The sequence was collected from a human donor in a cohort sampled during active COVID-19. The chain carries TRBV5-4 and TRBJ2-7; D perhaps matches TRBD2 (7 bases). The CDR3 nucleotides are TGTGCCAGCAGCGAGGGGGGGCCTTTCTACGAGCAGTACTTC. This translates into CASSEGGPFYEQYF.